This T cell receptor beta chain was sequenced during a study of blood T cell repertoires in COVID-19. Whole-study context: PBMCs, B-cell-depleted T cells, or T cells provided the cDNA or gDNA that made up the material.

The table lists this clone with a count of one. One junction end does not reproduce the germline sequence, and a read error may be involved. Residents of over 20 US areas, aged 18 to 89 years, made up the participants. Symptom resolution, clearance, or two negative PCRs marked donors in Cohort 3 as recovered. The CDR3 totals 12 residues. Original methodology: Cell counts per sample came from amplifying reference gene primers. Libraries were prepared by immunoSEQ multiplex PCR; TCRdb keeps only in-frame clonotypes and omits some of them. That table supplies the V and J calls and clone size; D and trimming were determined from the DNA. Of roughly 350,000 clones in the sample, 92% are singletons; the top ten hold approximately 18%.

Sequencing was carried out using PBMCs or T cells enriched from blood (not recorded which). This chain links TRBV12-3 or TRBV12-4 with TRBJ2-1; weak D call: TRBD1 (5 bases). The origin of this receptor is a woman aged 30 to 39 who had recovered from COVID-19. The CDR3 nucleotides read TGTGCCAGCAGTTTAGAGGGCAGCCAAGGGGTCTTC. Translating gives CASSLEGSQGVF.